This T cell receptor beta chain was sequenced for a study of blood T cells in healthy people across ages. Germline CDR1 is MDHEN and CDR2 is SYDVKM. V shed 8 bases and J shed 0 bases, with 8 bases lying between them. CDR3 length equals 13 residues. The authors ran a second PCR of roughly 6 to 12 cycles using a sample-barcoded 5' primer and a J-beta primer mix. A 12-random-nucleotide template-switch adaptor tagged each cDNA molecule. Each single sample gave us at least 3 million CDR3-containing paired-end reads. TCRdb analysed the 5' RACE reads with MiXCR anew, one entry per CDR3 protein. The data hold about a million distinct CDR3 sequences, with about 51% observed a single time.

The sequenced material came from blood. J is TRBJ2-4 and V is TRBV28; D is unclear. The receptor was derived from a woman aged 55-69 years in good health. The CDR3 spells CASRALAKNIQYF. The CDR3 DNA reads TGTGCCAGCCGGGCGCTAGCCAAAAACATTCAGTACTTC.